Below, one T cell receptor beta chain is given with its context. The data derive from a study of tumor T cells in aggressive B-cell lymphoma. The germline gives CDR1 MNHNY, CDR2 SVGAGI (reference sequence). V lost 10 bases and J lost 4; bases outside the gene matches: 6. The CDR3 runs 12 residues. Profiling relied on immunoSEQ multiplex PCR, and the TCRdb table lists in-frame clones only, not all of them. The repertoire consists of more than 10,000 clones, with over 90% occurring once and the leading ten covering 3%. The TCR was taken from an adult with diffuse large B cell lymphoma. The sequenced sample was tumor tissue. The rearrangement uses TRBV6-6 and TRBJ2-7; 8 bases are a match to TRBD1. CDR3 region: CATSGGGYEQYF. As DNA, the CDR3 is TGTGCCACATCAGGGGGCGGATACGAGCAGTACTTC.